The rows below give T cell receptor beta chains drawn from one sample of a study of control samples from healthy donors and cancer patients. Clones were sequenced by immunoSEQ multiplex PCR, and TCRdb holds only the in-frame ones, with some missing. The sample yields approximately 20,000 clones, around 84% seen once. Material: PBMCs. All receptors come from a man aged 55-75 years with colorectal cancer. Each CDR3 is given with its conserved first and last residue.

>TRBV4-3|16|TRBJ2-1
CASSHPAGAPVNEQFF
>TRBV10-3|13|TRBJ1-2
CAIRVIGFDGYTF
>TRBV4-2|16|TRBJ2-1
CASSQARAGGQNEQFF
>TRBV30|13|TRBJ1-5
CAWSVQSQQPQHF
>TRBV5-1|16|TRBJ2-2
CASSPTGTANTGELFF
>TRBV6-1|13|TRBJ1-2
CASSEARDYGYTF
>TRBV11-2|14|TRBJ1-2
CASSSPGGFYGYTF
>TRBV15|15|TRBJ2-1
CATSGRDRDVGEQFF
>TRBV6-5|15|TRBJ1-2
CASKDPGQANYGYTF
>TRBV7-2|15|TRBJ1-2
CASSRRVQLNYGYTF
>TRBV29-1|13|TRBJ1-2
CSVDTEASYGYTF
>TRBV5-1|16|TRBJ1-1
CASSPNPSIMNTEAFF
>TRBV9|18|TRBJ2-3
CASSPYSGTSVGGDTQYF
>TRBV7-9|18|TRBJ1-1
CASSSSRQGSMRDTEAFF